Following are 30 T cell receptor beta chains from one sample sequenced in a study of CD8 T cells in ankylosing spondylitis. In TCRdb, the 5' RACE reads were re-called with MiXCR into one record per CDR3 protein. Among 270,000 or so distinct CDR3 sequences listed, over 15% were seen once. The sequenced material came from blood, either unsorted or a sorted T cell fraction (not recorded which). All receptors come from a male donor with ankylosing spondylitis or in good health (not recorded which).

This sequence joins TRBV27 and TRBJ2-4, with TRBD1 matching over 7 bases. Trimming at V came to 6 bases and at J to 0 bases, leaving 5 bases not matched to a gene. Germline values: CDR1 MNHEY, CDR2 SMNVEV (reference sequence). This CDR3 spans 15 amino acids. The CDR3: CASSRTGVAKNIQYF. The CDR3 bases are TGTGCCAGCAGCCGAACAGGGGTAGCCAAAAACATTCAGTACTTC.

This clonotype was detected only a few times. The chain couples TRBV4-3 to TRBJ2-3, with D unclear. CDR1 is LGHNA, CDR2 YSLEER, per germline. CDR3 size: 15 residues. V was trimmed by 0 bases and J by 2 bases, leaving 9 bases between them. The CDR3 coding sequence is TGCGCCAGCAGCCAAGATAACGGGTTCACAGATACGCAGTATTTT. Its translation is CASSQDNGFTDTQYF.

The V gene is TRBV27, the J gene TRBJ2-7, with D unresolved. Germline lookup yields CDR1 MNHEY and CDR2 SMNVEV (reference sequence). V was pared by 2 bases and J by 0 bases, with 11 bases between. This CDR3 is built from 15 residues. CDR3 region: CASSLRAASSYEQYF. Here the CDR3 DNA reads TGTGCCAGCAGTTTACGAGCCGCGAGCTCCTACGAGCAGTACTTC.

This clonotype was counted only a few times. The rearrangement links TRBV29-1 to TRBJ2-7, with D unclear. Germline CDR1 is SQVTM and CDR2 is ANQGSEA. The CDR3 runs to 12 residues. V dropped 1 base and J dropped 2 bases, with 6 bases sitting between them. In DNA, the CDR3 is TGCAGCGTTGAAGTCGACACCTACGAGCAGTACTTC. Its protein is CSVEVDTYEQYF.

This clonotype has a handful of counts. V is TRBV27 and J is TRBJ1-2, with D possibly being TRBD1 (6 bases). Trimming shortened V by 2 bases and J by 5 bases, and 12 bases separated the two germline ends. Germline lookup yields CDR1 MNHEY and CDR2 SMNVEV (reference sequence). This CDR3 has 14 amino acids. CDR3 coding DNA: TGTGCCAGCAGTTTAGTGGGCAGGGGATATGGCTACACCTTC. Its protein is CASSLVGRGYGYTF.

This clonotype was seen repeatedly, ten times or more. The V gene is TRBV4-1, the J gene TRBJ1-2; D is unresolved. Germline V gene sequence: CDR1 MGHRA, CDR2 YSYEKL. The CDR3 runs 16 residues. Trimming removed 0 bases at V and 5 bases at J, with 16 bases between. This chain's CDR3 is CASSQDGLTPAYGYTF. The CDR3 DNA reads TGCGCCAGCAGCCAAGATGGCCTAACACCCGCATATGGCTACACCTTC.

This clonotype was counted between two and nine times. The chain employs TRBV20-1 and TRBJ2-7; D may match TRBD1 or TRBD2 (5 bases each). The V end lost 3 bases, the J end lost 2 bases, and 17 bases lay between the germline ends. The CDR3 length is 15 residues. Germline values: CDR1 DFQATT, CDR2 SNEGSKA (reference sequence). CDR3 amino acids: CSASPFGGLTYEQYF. Written as DNA, the CDR3 is TGCAGTGCTAGCCCTTTTGGGGGTCTCACCTACGAGCAGTACTTC.

This clonotype was seen at least ten times. The chain couples TRBV7-2 to TRBJ2-7, with D unresolved. The germline gives CDR1 SGHTA, CDR2 FQGNSA. The CDR3 runs 12 residues. V gave up 3 bases and J gave up 3 bases, with 6 bases separating them. CDR3: CASSFIVYEQYF. CDR3 coding DNA: TGTGCCAGCAGCTTTATAGTCTACGAGCAGTACTTC.

The chain carries TRBV6-1 and TRBJ2-7; TRBD1 matches at 9 bases. Per the germline V gene, CDR1 is MNHNS and CDR2 is SASEGT. V was pared by 5 bases and J by 2 bases, with 7 bases of the junction left unmatched. The CDR3 has 15 amino acids. The CDR3 loop is CASSITRTGAYEQYF. Here the CDR3 DNA reads TGTGCCAGCAGTATTACCCGGACAGGGGCCTACGAGCAGTACTTC.

The rearrangement joins TRBV5-1 to TRBJ2-5; D gene unclear. V shed 7 bases and J shed 4 bases, with 8 bases lying between them. Per the germline V gene, CDR1 is SGHRS and CDR2 is YFSETQ. The CDR3 is made up of 11 amino acids. CDR3 DNA: TGCGCCAGCCCCTTAAGAGAGACCCAGTACTTC. It codes for CASPLRETQYF. The complete variable domain, with remaining parts taken from reference TRBV5-1 and TRBJ2-5, reads KAGVTQTPRYLIKTRGQQVTLSCSPISGHRSVSWYQQTPGQGLQFLFEYFSETQRNKGNFPGRFSGRQFSNSRSEMNVSTLELGDSALYLCASPLRETQYFGPGTRLLVL.

The chain employs TRBV7-6 and TRBJ2-1; D remains unclear. V was pared by 5 bases and J by 10 bases, with 9 bases between. CDR1 is SGHVS, CDR2 FNYEAQ, per germline. The CDR3 has 11 residues. The CDR3 here is CASSKGREQFF. The CDR3 bases are TGTGCCAGCAGCAAGGGTCGGGAGCAGTTCTTC.

The chain uses TRBV29-1 and TRBJ2-7; 9 bases line up with TRBD1. Germline V lookup: CDR1 SQVTM, CDR2 ANQGSEA. This CDR3 has 13 residues. The J segment lost 2 bases and the V segment lost 5 bases, leaving 4 bases of the junction unmatched. CDR3 sequence reads: CSVLTGGTYEQYF. Here the CDR3 DNA reads TGCAGCGTTCTGACAGGGGGAACCTACGAGCAGTACTTC.

CDR3 sequence reads: CASSTREASSYEQYF. For the CDR3, the DNA is TGTGCCAGCAGCACGAGGGAGGCATCCTCCTACGAGCAGTACTTC. The rearrangement links TRBV7-9 to TRBJ2-7; D possibly corresponds to TRBD2 (6 bases). Trimming pared 5 bases from V and 0 bases from J, leaving 14 bases between. This CDR3 region has 15 residues. The germline gives CDR1 SEHNR, CDR2 FQNEAQ (reference sequence).

This clonotype was counted at least ten times. This chain joins TRBV9 and TRBJ2-1; 8 bases match TRBD2. This CDR3 is built from 14 residues. V trimming: 6 bases; J trimming: 5 bases; junction bases outside the gene matches: 7. Germline assignment: CDR1 SGDLS and CDR2 YYNGEE. Written as DNA, the CDR3 is TGTGCCAGCAATAGCGGGAACCCCAACAATGAGCAGTTCTTC. This encodes CASNSGNPNNEQFF.

This clonotype was counted many times. This chain uses TRBV20-1 with TRBJ1-5; D possibly corresponds to TRBD1 (5 bases). The V gene lost 7 bases and the J gene lost 7 bases, with 14 bases spanning the gap. Germline assignment: CDR1 DFQATT and CDR2 SNEGSKA (reference sequence). The CDR3 spans 12 residues. In DNA form, the CDR3 reads TGCAGTGGGGCCGTGGGGGAACAGCCCCAGCATTTT. It specifies CSGAVGEQPQHF.

This clonotype was detected a few times. The rearrangement links TRBV12-3 or TRBV12-4 to TRBJ2-4; D is uncertain. Trimming took 7 bases from V and 0 from J, leaving 13 bases between them. This CDR3 contains 15 residues. As DNA, the CDR3 is TGTGCCAGCACCGCATCGGTTCTAGCCAAAAACATTCAGTACTTC. It translates to CASTASVLAKNIQYF.

This clonotype was observed at least ten times. The rearrangement joins TRBV2 to TRBJ2-5, with TRBD2 as a possible D gene (5 bases). The V gene's germline CDR1 is SNHLY and CDR2 FYNNEI. This CDR3 contains 15 residues. Between the trimmed V and J ends, which lost 0 bases and 1 base, there was a span of 9 bases. CDR3 sequence: CASSEAVRVQETQYF. The CDR3 DNA follows: TGTGCCAGCAGTGAAGCAGTGAGGGTCCAAGAGACCCAGTACTTC.

This clonotype was observed at least ten times. The gene calls are TRBV5-1 and TRBJ2-7; D is perhaps TRBD2 (6 bases). Germline-derived CDR1 and CDR2 are SGHRS and YFSETQ. This CDR3 is built from 13 residues. The germline V and J ends were trimmed by 0 bases and 6 bases, with 10 bases remaining between them. This CDR3 reads CASSLGPSVEQYF. The CDR3, as DNA: TGCGCCAGCAGCTTGGGACCTAGCGTCGAGCAGTACTTC.

The rearrangement joins TRBV20-1 to TRBJ2-1; 10 nucleotides agree with TRBD2. Germline V gene sequence: CDR1 DFQATT, CDR2 SNEGSKA (reference sequence). The CDR3 has 14 residues. After removal of 0 bases from V and 12 bases from J, the junction contained 8 bases not matched to a gene. CDR3 protein: CSARDPSGRTWQFF. The CDR3 region has the DNA TGCAGTGCTAGAGATCCTAGCGGGAGAACCTGGCAGTTCTTC.

There are many counts of this clonotype. The chain has TRBV20-1 and TRBJ1-5, with D tentatively TRBD1 (5 bases). The CDR3 spans 18 residues. Deletions cut 0 bases from V and 2 bases from J, with 20 bases between. CDR1 and CDR2 (germline): DFQATT, SNEGSKA (reference sequence). The CDR3 DNA follows: TGCAGTGCTAGAGATTGGGGGGAAGGGTCGGGGGGCAATCAGCCCCAGCATTTT. Residues: CSARDWGEGSGGNQPQHF.

This clonotype was picked up a small number of times. The CDR3, as DNA: TGTGCCAGCAGCTTAGTTAGGGGACAGACACCCACTAGCGGATCCTACAATGAGCAGTTCTTC. Amino acids: CASSLVRGQTPTSGSYNEQFF. The rearrangement links TRBV11-2 to TRBJ2-1; D is possibly TRBD2 (8 bases). V was trimmed by 1 base and J by 1 base, leaving 26 bases between them. The germline V gene has CDR1 SGHAT and CDR2 FQNNGV. The CDR3 sequence is 21 residues long.

The gene calls are TRBV6-5 and TRBJ1-2, with 7 positions matching TRBD1. From germline, CDR1 is MNHEY and CDR2 SVGAGI. The CDR3 contains 15 residues. With V trimmed by 0 bases and J by 3 bases, 4 bases remained unmatched. For the CDR3, the DNA is TGTGCCAGCAGTTACTCGACAGGGCCCCACTATGGCTACACCTTC. This sequence encodes CASSYSTGPHYGYTF.

V gene TRBV12-3 or TRBV12-4 combines with J gene TRBJ2-3, with 11 bases aligning to TRBD1. J lost 0 bases, V lost 5 bases, and 4 bases had no gene match. This CDR3 comprises 16 residues. CDR3 sequence (DNA): TGTGCCAGCAGTCCCCGGGACAGGGGGAGCACAGATACGCAGTATTTT. As protein: CASSPRDRGSTDTQYF.

V gene TRBV7-9 combines with J gene TRBJ2-1; weak D call: TRBD2 (6 bases). V gave up 3 bases and J gave up 5 bases, with 17 bases separating them. The CDR3 is 16 residues long. Germline V CDR1 and CDR2: SEHNR, FQNEAQ (reference sequence). The CDR3 nucleotides read TGTGCCAGCAGCTTGACGGTAAAAGCGGGCCACAATGAGCAGTTCTTC. It translates to CASSLTVKAGHNEQFF.

Ten or more counts support this clonotype. This sequence joins TRBV5-1 and TRBJ2-3; the D call may be TRBD1 or TRBD2 (5 bases each). The germline V gene has CDR1 SGHRS and CDR2 YFSETQ. There are 13 residues in the CDR3. With 7 bases removed from V and 5 bases from J, the gap between germline ends came to 14 bases. CDR3 bases: TGCGCCAGCGGAGGAGACAGAGGAGATACGCAGTATTTT. This sequence encodes CASGGDRGDTQYF.

J is TRBJ2-7 and V is TRBV24-1, with D perhaps matching TRBD1 (5 bases). V lost 8 bases to trimming and J lost 5 bases, with 6 bases between them. The CDR3 runs 10 residues. Germline V CDR1 and CDR2: KGHDR, SFDVKD. CDR3 region: CATTGNEQYF. The CDR3 nucleotides are TGTGCCACCACAGGGAACGAGCAGTACTTC.

The chain couples TRBV13 to TRBJ1-2; D call uncertain. Germline CDR1 PRHDT, CDR2 FYEKMQ (reference sequence). Trimming pared 10 bases from V and 4 bases from J, leaving 22 bases between. The CDR3 spans 15 residues. DNA for the CDR3: TGTGCCATGAGCCCCGGGCTCCTCGGAGCCTATGGCTACACCTTC. It codes for CAMSPGLLGAYGYTF.

This clonotype was seen many times. The chain is built from TRBV12-3 or TRBV12-4 and TRBJ2-5; 7 nucleotides match TRBD1. Trimming cost V 6 bases and J 0 bases; bases outside gene matches: 4. CDR3 length: 14 amino acids. The CDR3 DNA follows: TGTGCCAGCAGACCTACAGGGGACCAAGAGACCCAGTACTTC. Protein product: CASRPTGDQETQYF.

For this clonotype: At one end the junction does not follow the germline gene, possibly because of a read error. The DNA for the CDR3 is TGTGTCAGCGCGGGACTAGCGGGCCCCTGGAATGAGCAGTTCTTC. Translation gives CVSAGLAGPWNEQFF. The chain uses TRBV27 and TRBJ2-1; 12 nucleotides line up with TRBD2. This CDR3 contains 15 residues. CDR1 MNHEY and CDR2 SMNVEV come from the germline V gene (reference sequence).

V is TRBV4-3 and J is TRBJ1-6; D not resolved. Between the trimmed V and J ends, which lost 0 bases and 16 bases, there was a span of 16 bases. CDR1 is LGHNA and CDR2 is YSLEER in the germline V gene. CDR3 length: 14 residues. The CDR3 DNA reads as TGCGCCAGCAGCCAAGATCGAACCGCTAATCCGCTCCACTTT. Protein: CASSQDRTANPLHF.